The 12 T cell receptor beta chains presented below share a single source sample, sequenced in a study of blood T cell repertoires in COVID-19 (dated by TCRdb to 2020 to 2021). Receptor libraries were prepared by the immunoSEQ multiplex PCR assay. TCRdb re-hosts the immuneACCESS table, in-frame sequences only. Its copies lack some clones; in the studies checked, an unresolved V gene accounts for under half of them, and the cause for the rest is not known. Here the sample has 250,000 to 350,000 clones; about 82% occur a single time. The ten largest clones take up 1.5% to 2% of the sample. Sequencing was done on a sample of peripheral blood. These receptors were obtained from a woman aged 50 to 60 with acute or convalescent COVID-19.

The chain couples TRBV2 to TRBJ1-2; 9 bases are shared with TRBD1. The germline CDR1 and CDR2 sequences are SNHLY and FYNNEI. Losses at the gene ends were 6 bases for V and 5 bases for J; bases not matched to a gene: 7. The CDR3 is made up of 14 amino acids. The CDR3 region is CASRPGTGRYGYTF. Here the CDR3 DNA reads TGTGCCAGCAGACCCGGGACAGGGCGTTATGGCTACACCTTC.

The J gene is TRBJ2-7, the V gene TRBV24-1; D call uncertain. CDR3 length: 16 amino acids. Germline V lookup: CDR1 KGHDR, CDR2 SFDVKD. V shed 3 bases and J shed 2 bases, with 16 bases lying between them. In DNA form, the CDR3 reads TGTGCCACCAGTGATCCGAGCCGAGACAAGACCTACGAGCAGTACTTC. This codes for CATSDPSRDKTYEQYF.

The chain recombines TRBV24-1 with TRBJ2-3, with 8 bases that match TRBD2. Trimming cost V 8 bases and J 4 bases; bases outside gene matches: 10. Germline CDR1 reads KGHDR; CDR2 reads SFDVKD. This CDR3 has 15 amino acids. Here the CDR3 reads CATTETGGPSDTQYF. CDR3 coding DNA: TGTGCCACCACGGAGACGGGAGGGCCTTCAGATACGCAGTATTTT.

This chain uses TRBV29-1 with TRBJ2-3; 10 bases fit TRBD2. Germline loops: CDR1 SQVTM, CDR2 ANQGSEA. V was pared by 5 bases and J by 0 bases, with 11 bases of the junction left unmatched. This CDR3 has 17 amino acids. As DNA, the CDR3 is TGCAGCGTTTTGCCGGGACTAGCGATTATAAGCACAGATACGCAGTATTTT. It codes for CSVLPGLAIISTDTQYF.

This chain links TRBV29-1 with TRBJ2-7, with 8 bases fitting TRBD2. CDR1 is SQVTM, CDR2 ANQGSEA, per germline. J was trimmed by 0 bases and V by 4 bases; bases with no gene match: 5. The CDR3 covers 14 residues. In nucleotides, the CDR3 is TGCAGCGTTGCCCCTAGCGGGCGCTCCTACGAGCAGTACTTC. This translates into CSVAPSGRSYEQYF.

This clone was counted a single time. The chain joins TRBV20-1 to TRBJ2-5, with D perhaps matching TRBD1 (5 bases). Germline CDR1 and CDR2: DFQATT and SNEGSKA (reference sequence). The CDR3 length is 10 residues. Trimming took 7 bases from V and 5 from J, leaving 8 bases between them. The CDR3 nucleotides read TGCAGTGTGGGGCGGGAGACCCAGTACTTC. Translation gives CSVGRETQYF.

This chain joins TRBV5-1 and TRBJ1-2, with 10 bases matching TRBD1. The trim removed 4 bases at V and 8 bases at J, leaving 5 bases unmatched. The CDR3 has 13 residues. Germline-derived CDR1 and CDR2 are SGHRS and YFSETQ. The chain's CDR3 is CASSQGQGLGYTF. Written as DNA, the CDR3 is TGCGCCAGCAGCCAGGGACAGGGGCTGGGCTACACCTTC.

This clone appeared once. J is TRBJ2-3 and V is TRBV3-1 (or the pseudogene TRBV3-2), with D possibly matching TRBD2 (5 bases). Trimming shortened V by 1 base and J by 6 bases, and 14 bases separated the two germline ends. This CDR3 is built from 15 residues. CDR1 and CDR2 (germline): LGHDT, YNNKEL (reference sequence). The CDR3 DNA reads as TGTGCCAGCAGCCAAGGAGGCGGAGGTCGTGATACGCAGTATTTT. This translates into CASSQGGGGRDTQYF.

This clone has a handful of counts. The chain employs TRBV12-3 or TRBV12-4 and TRBJ1-4, with D tentatively TRBD1 (5 bases). This CDR3 is built from 13 residues. V was cut by 3 bases and J by 7 bases, with 9 bases left in between. The CDR3, as DNA: TGTGCCAGCAGTTTCGGGGGGATTGAAAAACTGTTTTTT. Encoded protein: CASSFGGIEKLFF.

The chain employs TRBV6-1 and TRBJ2-5; D not resolved. This CDR3 has 15 amino acids. Trimming removed 2 bases from V and 3 bases from J, with 13 bases in between. Looked up from germline, CDR1 is MNHNS and CDR2 is SASEGT. CDR3 residues: CASSEYQNSKETQYF. As DNA, the CDR3 is TGTGCCAGCAGTGAATACCAGAATTCCAAAGAGACCCAGTACTTC.

The chain is built from TRBV9 and TRBJ2-2; TRBD1 is a possible D gene (5 bases). V was trimmed by 3 bases and J by 0 bases, leaving 6 bases between them. Germline V gene data show CDR1 as SGDLS and CDR2 as YYNGEE. The CDR3 runs 14 residues. The CDR3 sequence is CASSGGTNTGELFF. The CDR3 DNA sequence: TGTGCCAGCAGCGGGGGCACGAACACCGGGGAGCTGTTTTTT.

V gene TRBV19 combines with J gene TRBJ1-1; D not resolved. V lost 7 bases and J 0 bases, leaving 9 bases between the germline ends. CDR1 is LNHDA and CDR2 is SQIVND in the germline V gene (reference sequence). This CDR3 is built from 13 residues. The CDR3: CASTKTLNTEAFF. CDR3 coding DNA: TGTGCCAGTACTAAAACCCTGAACACTGAAGCTTTCTTT.